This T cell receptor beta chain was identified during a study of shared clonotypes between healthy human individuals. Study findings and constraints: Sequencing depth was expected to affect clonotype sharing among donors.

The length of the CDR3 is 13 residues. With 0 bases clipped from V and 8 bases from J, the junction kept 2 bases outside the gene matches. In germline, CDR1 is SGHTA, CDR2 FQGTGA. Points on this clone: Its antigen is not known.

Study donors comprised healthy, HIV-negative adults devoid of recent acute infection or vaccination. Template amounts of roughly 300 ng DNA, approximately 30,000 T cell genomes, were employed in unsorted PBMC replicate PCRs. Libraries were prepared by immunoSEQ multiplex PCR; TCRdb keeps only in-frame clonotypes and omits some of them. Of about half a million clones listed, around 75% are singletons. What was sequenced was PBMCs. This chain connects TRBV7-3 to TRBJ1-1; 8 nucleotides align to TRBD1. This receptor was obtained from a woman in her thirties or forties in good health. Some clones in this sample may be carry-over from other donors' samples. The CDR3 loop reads CASSLTGQGEAFF. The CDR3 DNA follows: TGTGCCAGCAGCTTAACCGGACAGGGAGAAGCTTTCTTT.